The 16 T cell receptor beta chains listed next were all sequenced from one sample in a study of shared clonotypes between healthy human individuals. Clones were sequenced by immunoSEQ multiplex PCR, and TCRdb holds only the in-frame ones, with some missing. The sample records roughly 760,000 clones, approximately 79% being singletons. The sequencing input was memory CD4+ T cells sorted from blood. Subset described: CD45RA-negative fraction. The source is a woman aged 25 to 39 in good health.

V gene TRBV11-1 combines with J gene TRBJ2-2; D remains unclear. Germline V gene lookup returns CDR1 SGHAT and CDR2 FQDESV (reference sequence). Trimming pared 4 bases from V and 5 bases from J, leaving 11 bases between. CDR3 length: 14 residues. The CDR3 loop is CASSSGRPTGELFF. The CDR3, as DNA: TGTGCCAGCAGCTCGGGTCGTCCTACCGGGGAGCTGTTTTTT.

The V and J genes are TRBV11-2 and TRBJ2-1; D is perhaps TRBD2 (6 bases). Trimming stripped 4 bases from V and 0 bases from J, with 22 bases between. CDR1 SGHAT and CDR2 FQNNGV come from the germline V gene. The CDR3 contains 19 residues. CDR3 amino acids: CASSWGRAGLFSSYNEQFF. The DNA for the CDR3 is TGTGCCAGCAGCTGGGGACGGGCGGGACTCTTTAGCTCCTACAATGAGCAGTTCTTC.

This clone has more than one count but fewer than ten. The V gene is TRBV6-1, the J gene TRBJ2-1, with 11 bases aligning to TRBD2. Germline V lookup: CDR1 MNHNS, CDR2 SASEGT. Unmatched junction bases numbered 8, after V lost 6 bases and J lost 7 bases. The CDR3 runs 15 residues. Here the CDR3 reads CASSLIAGGPNEQFF. CDR3 bases: TGTGCCAGCAGCCTGATAGCGGGAGGGCCTAATGAGCAGTTCTTC.

The chain recombines TRBV30 with TRBJ1-5; D not certain. V shed 0 bases and J shed 4 bases, with 13 bases lying between them. The CDR3 spans 15 residues. Per germline, CDR1 GTSNPN and CDR2 SVGIG (reference sequence). The CDR3 protein is CAWSVVSGLNQPQHF. CDR3 bases: TGTGCCTGGAGTGTGGTAAGCGGGCTTAATCAGCCCCAGCATTTT.

J is TRBJ2-7 and V is TRBV5-1, with D possibly being TRBD2 (6 bases). The germline V gene encodes CDR1 SGHRS and CDR2 YFSETQ. CDR3 size: 13 residues. V lost 3 bases, J lost 7 bases, and 14 bases lay in between. CDR3 in DNA: TGCGCCAGCAGCTCACGGGAGTCGAGTGAGCAGTACTTC. It encodes CASSSRESSEQYF.

This clone showed up just a few times. The chain uses TRBV5-1 and TRBJ2-5, with 11 bases identical to TRBD1. Germline V CDR1 and CDR2: SGHRS, YFSETQ. The junction had 11 bases not matched to a gene; V was cut back by 5 bases and J by 5 bases. The length of the CDR3 is 16 residues. The CDR3 nucleotides are TGCGCCAGCAGTCGGACCGGGACAGGGGGAAAGGAGACCCAGTACTTC. Protein sequence: CASSRTGTGGKETQYF.

V gene TRBV28 combines with J gene TRBJ1-2; D not certain. This CDR3 has 14 residues. Trimming removed 5 bases at V and 5 bases at J, with 15 bases between. Per the germline V gene, CDR1 is MDHEN and CDR2 is SYDVKM. The CDR3 sequence is CASSINTGIYGYTF. The CDR3 DNA sequence: TGTGCCAGCAGTATAAACACCGGGATTTATGGCTACACCTTC.

V usage is TRBV13 and J usage is TRBJ2-7; TRBD1 aligns across 7 bases. J gave up 6 bases and V 0 bases, and 11 bases lay outside the gene matches. Germline V gene lookup returns CDR1 PRHDT and CDR2 FYEKMQ (reference sequence). The CDR3 contains 16 residues. The CDR3 nucleotides are TGTGCCAGCAGCTTAGGCCTAAAGGGGGCCGGGGCCGAGCAGTACTTC. Encoded protein: CASSLGLKGAGAEQYF.

Many counts were recorded for this clone. The rearrangement uses TRBV28 and TRBJ1-1; D is ambiguous. CDR1 MDHEN and CDR2 SYDVKM come from the germline V gene. CDR3 length: 14 amino acids. Deletions cut 10 bases from V and 1 base from J, with 16 bases between. The CDR3 bases are TGTGCCACCTCAGGAAGCCCATGGAACACTGAAGCTTTCTTT. Its translation: CATSGSPWNTEAFF.

The genes are TRBV15 and TRBJ1-2, with unresolved D. This CDR3 is 13 amino acids long. Trimming shortened V by 0 bases and J by 8 bases, and 10 bases separated the two germline ends. Per the germline V gene, CDR1 is LNHNV and CDR2 is YYDKDF (reference sequence). The CDR3 loop is CATSRDEKYGYTF. In DNA, the CDR3 is TGTGCCACCAGCAGAGATGAGAAGTACGGCTACACCTTC.

The V call is TRBV7-8, the J call TRBJ1-2, with D uncertain. The CDR3 contains 15 residues. V was cut by 1 base and J by 1 base, with 10 bases left in between. Germline lookup yields CDR1 SGHVS and CDR2 FQNEAQ. The CDR3, as DNA: TGTGCCAGCAGCTTAGGATCCCGGATTAACTATGGCTACACCTTC. This sequence encodes CASSLGSRINYGYTF.

This chain uses TRBV2 with TRBJ1-1; no clear D gene. V was pared by 7 bases and J by 3 bases, with 9 bases between. CDR1 is SNHLY, CDR2 FYNNEI, per germline. The CDR3 extends over 12 amino acids. CDR3 region: CASTLRYTEAFF. CDR3 coding DNA: TGTGCCAGCACCTTACGGTACACTGAAGCTTTCTTT.

This chain links TRBV5-1 with TRBJ2-7; 11 bases line up with TRBD1. V shed 4 bases and J 6 bases; nucleotides not matched to a gene: 6. Germline CDR1 reads SGHRS; CDR2 reads YFSETQ. CDR3 length equals 14 residues. CDR3 region: CASSGGTGGLEQYF. DNA for the CDR3: TGCGCCAGCAGCGGCGGGACAGGGGGTCTCGAGCAGTACTTC. Together with reference TRBV5-1 and TRBJ2-7, the CDR3 gives the full variable domain: KAGVTQTPRYLIKTRGQQVTLSCSPISGHRSVSWYQQTPGQGLQFLFEYFSETQRNKGNFPGRFSGRQFSNSRSEMNVSTLELGDSALYLCASSGGTGGLEQYFGPGTRLTVT.

The J gene is TRBJ1-5, the V gene TRBV6-1; weak D call: TRBD1 (5 bases). The V and J ends lost 6 bases and 2 bases respectively, with 14 bases between them. Germline V gene lookup returns CDR1 MNHNS and CDR2 SASEGT. The CDR3 has 15 residues. The CDR3 nucleotides are TGTGCCAGCAGCCCCGTGGGGGGAGGCAATCAGCCCCAGCATTTT. Translation gives CASSPVGGGNQPQHF.

This clone was detected a few times. V is TRBV27 and J is TRBJ1-4, with TRBD1 matching 7 bases. Germline CDR1 and CDR2: MNHEY and SMNVEV (reference sequence). Trimming took 3 bases from V and 8 from J; bases not matched to a gene: 12. The CDR3 contains 16 residues. The CDR3 DNA sequence: TGTGCCAGCAGTTTTCGACAGGGCCCCCCCTACGAAAAACTGTTTTTT. It encodes CASSFRQGPPYEKLFF.

This clone was detected once. J is TRBJ1-4 and V is TRBV28; D ambiguous. The CDR3 loop spans 10 amino acids. Germline assignment: CDR1 MDHEN and CDR2 SYDVKM. Trimming took off 10 bases at V and 8 bases at J, with 8 bases between the two ends. CDR3 sequence: CAIGDEKLFF. CDR3 DNA sequence: TGTGCCATAGGAGACGAAAAACTGTTTTTT.